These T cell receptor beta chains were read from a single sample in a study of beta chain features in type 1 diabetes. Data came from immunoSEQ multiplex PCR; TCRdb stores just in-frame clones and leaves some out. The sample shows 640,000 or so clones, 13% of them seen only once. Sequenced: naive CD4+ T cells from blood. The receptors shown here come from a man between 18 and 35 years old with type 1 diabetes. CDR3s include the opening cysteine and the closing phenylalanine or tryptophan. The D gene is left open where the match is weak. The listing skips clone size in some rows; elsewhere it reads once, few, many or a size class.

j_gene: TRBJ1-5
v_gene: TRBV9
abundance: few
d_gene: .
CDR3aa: CASSDRADQPQHF
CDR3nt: TGTGCCAGCAGCGACCGAGCGGATCAGCCCCAGCATTTT

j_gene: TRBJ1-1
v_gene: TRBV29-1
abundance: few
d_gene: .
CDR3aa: CSVGNTEAFF
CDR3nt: TGCAGCGTGGGGAACACTGAAGCTTTCTTT

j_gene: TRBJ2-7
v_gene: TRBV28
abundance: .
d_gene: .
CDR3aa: CASTLGLRSYEQYF
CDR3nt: TGTGCCAGCACCCTGGGGCTGCGGAGCTACGAGCAGTACTTC

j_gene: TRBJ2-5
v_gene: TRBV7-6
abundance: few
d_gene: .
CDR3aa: CASSLISSRMWETQYF
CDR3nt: TGTGCCAGCAGCTTGATAAGCAGCCGCATGTGGGAGACCCAGTACTTC

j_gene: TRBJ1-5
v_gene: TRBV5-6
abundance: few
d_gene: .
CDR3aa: CASSLGGAGSNQPQHF
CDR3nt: TGTGCCAGCAGCTTAGGAGGGGCCGGAAGCAATCAGCCCCAGCATTTT

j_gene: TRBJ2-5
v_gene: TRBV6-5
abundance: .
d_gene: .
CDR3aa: CASSSPSETQYF
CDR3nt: TGTGCCAGCAGTTCCCCCTCCGAGACCCAGTACTTC

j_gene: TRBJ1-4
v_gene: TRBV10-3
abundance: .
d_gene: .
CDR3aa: CAISDGGATNEKLFF
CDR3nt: TGTGCCATCAGTGACGGAGGGGCGACTAATGAAAAACTGTTTTTT

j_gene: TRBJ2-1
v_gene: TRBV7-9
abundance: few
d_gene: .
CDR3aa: CASSPRGSSYNEQFF
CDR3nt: TGTGCCAGCAGCCCCAGAGGGAGCTCCTACAATGAGCAGTTCTTC

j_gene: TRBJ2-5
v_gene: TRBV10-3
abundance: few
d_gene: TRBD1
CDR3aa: CAISALTGGETQYF
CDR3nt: TGTGCCATCAGTGCGCTAACAGGGGGCGAGACCCAGTACTTC

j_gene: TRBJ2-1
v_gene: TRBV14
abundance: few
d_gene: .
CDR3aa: CASNQGPGDLNEQFF
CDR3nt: TGTGCCAGCAACCAAGGACCGGGGGACCTGAATGAGCAGTTCTTC

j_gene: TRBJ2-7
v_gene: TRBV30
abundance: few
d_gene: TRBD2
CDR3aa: CACGGREGPYEQYF
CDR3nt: TGTGCCTGTGGTGGTAGGGAGGGACCCTACGAGCAGTACTTC

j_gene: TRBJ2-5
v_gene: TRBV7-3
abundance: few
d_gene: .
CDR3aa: CASSLLGAAGQTQYF
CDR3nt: TGTGCCAGCAGCCTTCTCGGCGCAGCTGGGCAGACCCAGTACTTC

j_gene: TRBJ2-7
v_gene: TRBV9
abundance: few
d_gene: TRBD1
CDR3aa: CASSVAGDRVYEQYF
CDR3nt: TGTGCCAGCAGCGTAGCTGGGGACAGGGTTTACGAGCAGTACTTC

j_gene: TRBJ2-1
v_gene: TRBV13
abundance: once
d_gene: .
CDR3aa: CASSRQLNNEQFF
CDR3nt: TGTGCCAGCAGCAGACAGTTGAACAATGAGCAGTTCTTC

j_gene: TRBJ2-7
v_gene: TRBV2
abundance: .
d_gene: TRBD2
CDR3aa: CASSQRAGARREQYF
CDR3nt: TGTGCCAGCTCCCAAAGAGCGGGGGCCCGACGGGAGCAGTACTTC

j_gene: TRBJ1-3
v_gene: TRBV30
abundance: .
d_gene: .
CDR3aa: CAWSAGAGNTIYF
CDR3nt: TGTGCCTGGAGTGCTGGGGCTGGAAACACCATATATTTT

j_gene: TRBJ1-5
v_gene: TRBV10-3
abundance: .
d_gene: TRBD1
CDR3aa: CAISETGGNQPQHF
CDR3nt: TGTGCCATCAGTGAGACAGGGGGCAATCAGCCCCAGCATTTT

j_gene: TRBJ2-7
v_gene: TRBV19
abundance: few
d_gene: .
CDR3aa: CASSYPRQEISYEQYF
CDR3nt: TGTGCCAGTAGTTACCCCCGGCAGGAAATCTCCTACGAGCAGTACTTC

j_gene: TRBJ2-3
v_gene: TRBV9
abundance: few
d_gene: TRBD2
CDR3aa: CASSVGGLAGSTDTQYF
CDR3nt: TGTGCCAGCAGCGTAGGGGGACTAGCGGGGAGCACAGATACGCAGTATTTT

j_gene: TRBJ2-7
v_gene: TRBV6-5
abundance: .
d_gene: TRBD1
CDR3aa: CASSATGTGEYEQYF
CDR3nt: TGTGCCAGCAGTGCGACCGGGACAGGGGAATACGAGCAGTACTTC

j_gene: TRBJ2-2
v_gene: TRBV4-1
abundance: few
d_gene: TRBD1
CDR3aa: CASSPDLTGSTGELFF
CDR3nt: TGCGCCAGCAGCCCAGATCTGACAGGGAGCACCGGGGAGCTGTTTTTT

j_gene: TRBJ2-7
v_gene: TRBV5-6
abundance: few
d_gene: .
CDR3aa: CASSPRDTQREQYF
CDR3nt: TGTGCCAGCAGCCCCCGGGACACCCAACGGGAGCAGTACTTC

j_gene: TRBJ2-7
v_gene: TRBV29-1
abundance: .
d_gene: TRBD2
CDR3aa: CSVTPARAGGEEQYF
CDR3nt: TGCAGCGTCACCCCTGCACGAGCGGGGGGCGAGGAGCAGTACTTC

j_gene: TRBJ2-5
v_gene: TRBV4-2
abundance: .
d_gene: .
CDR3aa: CASSQDPTRNAQYF
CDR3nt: TGTGCCAGCAGCCAAGATCCCACTAGAAACGCCCAGTACTTC

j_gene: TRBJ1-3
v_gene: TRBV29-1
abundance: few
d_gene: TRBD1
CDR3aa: CSVGQGAGNTIYF
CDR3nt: TGCAGCGTGGGACAGGGGGCTGGAAACACCATATATTTT

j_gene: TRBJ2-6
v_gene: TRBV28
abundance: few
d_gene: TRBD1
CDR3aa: CASSRDRVFSGANVLTF
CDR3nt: TGTGCCAGCAGTCGGGACAGGGTCTTCTCTGGGGCCAACGTCCTGACTTTC

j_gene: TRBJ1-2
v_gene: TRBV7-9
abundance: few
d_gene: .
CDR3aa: CASSLDATGTAGYTF
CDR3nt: TGTGCCAGCAGCTTAGACGCAACAGGTACAGCTGGCTACACCTTC

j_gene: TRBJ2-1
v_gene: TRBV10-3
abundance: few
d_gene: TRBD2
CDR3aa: CAISESLAGGLYNEQFF
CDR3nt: TGTGCCATCAGTGAGTCCCTAGCGGGGGGGCTGTACAATGAGCAGTTCTTC

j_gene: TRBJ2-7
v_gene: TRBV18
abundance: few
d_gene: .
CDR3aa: CASSPQGSSYEQYF
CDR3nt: TGTGCCAGCTCACCGCAGGGGAGCTCCTACGAGCAGTACTTC

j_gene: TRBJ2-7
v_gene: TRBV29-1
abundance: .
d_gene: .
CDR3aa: CSVSGSRGAYEQYF
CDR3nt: TGCAGCGTTTCGGGGTCCAGGGGCGCCTACGAGCAGTACTTC

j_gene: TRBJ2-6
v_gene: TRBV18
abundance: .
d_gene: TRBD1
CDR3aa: CASSPTGTDSSGANVLTF
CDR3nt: TGTGCCAGCTCCCCGACTGGGACAGATAGCTCTGGGGCCAACGTCCTGACTTTC

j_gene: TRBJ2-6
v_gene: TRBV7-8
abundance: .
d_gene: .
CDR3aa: CASSPEEGGANVLTF
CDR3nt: TGTGCCAGCAGCCCCGAGGAAGGTGGAGCCAACGTCCTGACTTTC